This TCR beta chain was recorded in a study of T-cell memory formation after mild COVID-19. As for the study in general: TCR clusters largely stayed donor specific. Overall study results and limits: A second wave of clones peaked on day 37, and their SARS-CoV-2 specificity went unconfirmed.

With constant-segment primers, 5'RACE yielded cDNA libraries of TCR alpha and TCR beta that carried sample barcodes and UMIs. Each CDR3 protein is one row after TCRdb ran MiXCR on the 5' RACE reads. This table has about 560,000 distinct CDR3 sequences, less than 25% appearing once. V lost 5 bases and J lost 7, with 17 bases in between. The CDR3 sequence is 14 residues long. From germline, CDR1 is SGHVS and CDR2 FNYEAQ. This clonotype was detected only a few times. No antigen is known for it. The sequencing sample was made of PBMCs or a T cell subset sorted from them (not recorded which). V is TRBV7-6 and J is TRBJ1-1, with TRBD1 as a possible D gene (6 bases). This clonotype was obtained from an adult woman who had mild COVID-19 (a few samples of this study predate the infection). Cell type and time point are not known. The CDR3 DNA sequence: TGTGCCAGCAGCCCAGAGGGGGTAGGCGGTGAAGCTTTCTTT. Translation gives CASSPEGVGGEAFF. Full variable domain (outside the CDR3, taken from reference TRBV7-6 and TRBJ1-1): GAGVSQSPRYKVTKRGQDVALRCDPISGHVSLYWYRQALGQGPEFLTYFNYEAQQDKSGLPNDRFSAERPEGSISTLTIQRTEQRDSAMYRCASSPEGVGGEAFFGQGTRLTVV.